This is a list of T cell receptor beta chains from one sample in a study of early T cells in non-severe SARS-CoV-2 infection. TCRdb fed the 5' RACE reads into MiXCR, producing one record per CDR3 protein. The data contain some 97,000 distinct CDR3 sequences, 9.5% to 12% of them seen just once; the ten biggest clones take up 4.7%. This specimen was whole blood, taken at baseline. The receptor set was obtained from an adult who was a healthcare worker with PCR-confirmed SARS-CoV-2 infection or an uninfected control (not recorded which). The CDR3 runs from the conserved cysteine through the conserved F or W. D genes are given only for firm matches. Clone size is shown for a subset of rows, as once, few, many or a class of expanded clone.

>NA|TRBJ1-1|TRBD1|TRBV18
TGTGCCAGCTCACCCTTGGACAGGGGCACTGAAGCTTTCTTT
CASSPLDRGTEAFF
>few|TRBJ1-1|NA|TRBV18
TGTGCCAGCTCACCACCTGACTCCCGCGACGCTGAAGCTTTCTTT
CASSPPDSRDAEAFF
>NA|TRBJ2-7|TRBD2|TRBV6-2/TRBV6-3
TGTGCCCGCTCAGGACTAGCGGGAGGTTCGTCCTACGAGCAGTACTTC
CARSGLAGGSSYEQYF
>NA|TRBJ2-1|TRBD1|TRBV12-3/TRBV12-4
TGTGCCAGCAGTCCAGGACAGGACGTTAATGAGCAGTTCTTC
CASSPGQDVNEQFF
>NA|TRBJ2-7|NA|TRBV7-9
TGTGCCAGCGGCGGACCACTAGGGATCTACGAGCAGTACTTC
CASGGPLGIYEQYF
>many|TRBJ1-5|NA|TRBV2
TGTGCCAGCAGTGGAACTAGCAATCAGCCCCAGCATTTT
CASSGTSNQPQHF
>many|TRBJ2-1|NA|TRBV10-2
TGCGCCAGCAGTGAGAAAAACAATGAGCAGTTCTTC
CASSEKNNEQFF
>NA|TRBJ2-1|NA|TRBV6-2/TRBV6-3
TGTGCCAGCAGTTCTGGGCTACTCAATGAGCAGTTCTTC
CASSSGLLNEQFF
>NA|TRBJ1-6|NA|TRBV2
TGTGCCAGCAGTGTCCACCCAGGGGATTCACCCCTCCACTTT
CASSVHPGDSPLHF
>few|TRBJ2-3|TRBD2|TRBV12-3/TRBV12-4
TGTGCCAGCAGCTCCGAGCGGGAGGGCCGAGGCGATACGCAGTATTTT
CASSSEREGRGDTQYF
>NA|TRBJ1-1|TRBD1|TRBV7-2
TGTGCCAGCAGCTTAGCGGAGACAGGGTATACTGAAGCTTTCTTT
CASSLAETGYTEAFF
>many|TRBJ1-1|NA|TRBV3-1
TGTGCCAGCAGCCAAGGCAATCGGCGGAGGAACACTGAAGCTTTCTTT
CASSQGNRRRNTEAFF
>many|TRBJ2-7|NA|TRBV19
TGTGCCAGTAGTATAGTTCCAGGACATTCCGAGCAGTACTTC
CASSIVPGHSEQYF
>few|TRBJ2-7|NA|TRBV6-5
TGTGCCAGCAGATTTAGGGGAGGGGGCTCCTACGAGCAGTACTTC
CASRFRGGGSYEQYF
>NA|TRBJ1-4|NA|TRBV29-1
TGCAGCGTTGTTGGGGACGATGAAAAACTGTTTTTT
CSVVGDDEKLFF
>few|TRBJ1-5|NA|TRBV20-1
TGCAGTGCTAGCCCGGGACCGAATCAGCCCCAGCATTTT
CSASPGPNQPQHF
>NA|TRBJ2-1|TRBD2|TRBV18
TGTGCCAGCTCACCGCTTTCTAGCGGAGGGGACGGGAATGAGCAGTTCTTC
CASSPLSSGGDGNEQFF
>few|TRBJ1-2|NA|TRBV7-9
TGTGCCAGCAGCTCCCTGACCGGGGGAGACTATGGCTACACCTTC
CASSSLTGGDYGYTF
>few|TRBJ1-2|TRBD1|TRBV5-6
TGTGCCAGCAGCTCGCGGGACAGATACTATGGCTACACCTTC
CASSSRDRYYGYTF
>NA|TRBJ1-1|NA|TRBV6-6
TGTGCCAGCAGTTACCGCCGGGTCGGAAACACTGAAGCTTTCTTT
CASSYRRVGNTEAFF
>NA|TRBJ1-6|TRBD1|TRBV20-1
TGCAGTGCTATTCCACCTCAGGGGGACCATTCACCCCTCCACTTT
CSAIPPQGDHSPLHF
>many|TRBJ2-7|TRBD2|TRBV5-5
TGTGCCAGCAGCTTTAGCGGGAGAATAGGGGAGCAGTACTTC
CASSFSGRIGEQYF
>NA|TRBJ2-1|NA|TRBV19
TGTGCCAGTAGTATAGGCAAGATTTTTTACAATGAGCAGTTCTTC
CASSIGKIFYNEQFF
>NA|TRBJ2-3|NA|TRBV5-4
TGTGCCAGCAGCTTGTTCGGAATAGATACGCAGTATTTT
CASSLFGIDTQYF
>NA|TRBJ1-2|NA|TRBV20-1
TGCAGTGGAAAACAGGGCAACTATGGCTACACCTTC
CSGKQGNYGYTF
>few|TRBJ2-5|NA|TRBV19
TGTGCCAGTAGTATTGGTCGGTCGGAGACCCAGTACTTC
CASSIGRSETQYF
>NA|TRBJ2-7|NA|TRBV11-2
TGTGCCAGCAGCTATGGGGGCGAGCAGTACTTC
CASSYGGEQYF
>NA|TRBJ2-1|NA|TRBV11-2
TGTGCCAGCAGCTTATCGAGGCCAGGTATGCCCCGGACGACGGGTGAGCAGTTCTTC
CASSLSRPGMPRTTGEQFF
>NA|TRBJ2-7|NA|TRBV4-2
TGTGCCAGCAGCCAAGATAGAGAAGGACCCTACGAGCAGTACTTC
CASSQDREGPYEQYF
>few|TRBJ2-1|TRBD2|TRBV11-1
TGTGCCAGCAGCTTAGTCCCAAGCGGGGGGAAGTGGCGTGAGCAGTTCTTC
CASSLVPSGGKWREQFF
>NA|TRBJ2-3|NA|TRBV29-1
TGCAGCGTTGTTAGCCTAGCCAACACAGATACGCAGTATTTT
CSVVSLANTDTQYF
>NA|TRBJ2-1|TRBD2|TRBV6-6
TGTGCCAGCAGTCTTAGCGGGAGTGGGTATGAGCAGTTCTTC
CASSLSGSGYEQFF
>NA|TRBJ2-7|NA|TRBV19
TGTGCCAGTAGTAACTGGGAGTCCTACGAGCAGTACTTC
CASSNWESYEQYF
>many|TRBJ2-5|NA|TRBV3-1
TGTGCCAGCAGCCTTCGACAACTGGCAGGGACCCAGTACTTC
CASSLRQLAGTQYF
>NA|TRBJ1-6|TRBD1|TRBV5-1
TGCGCCAGCAGCACCGGGACAGGGGATTCACCCCTCCACTTT
CASSTGTGDSPLHF
>NA|TRBJ2-2|NA|TRBV2
TGTGCCAGCAGGGGCCCCGGGTCCGGGGAGCTGTTTTTT
CASRGPGSGELFF
>NA|TRBJ2-5|NA|TRBV6-2/TRBV6-3
TGTGCCAGCAGTTACGGCGGCAGCCGCGAGACCCAGTACTTC
CASSYGGSRETQYF
>many|TRBJ2-7|NA|TRBV21-1
TGTGCCAGCAGCACCCTGGGGGACTCACCCTTCGAGCAGTACTTC
CASSTLGDSPFEQYF
>many|TRBJ1-2|NA|TRBV5-4
TGTGCCAGCAGCTCTATTGGTCTCTATGGCTACACCTTC
CASSSIGLYGYTF
>few|TRBJ2-2|NA|TRBV19
TGTGCCAGTAATCGACCCCGCGGGACCGGGGAGCTGTTTTTT
CASNRPRGTGELFF
>NA|TRBJ1-1|TRBD1|TRBV28
TGTGCCAGCAGTTTATTAGTGGGACAGGGTCGTCCTGAAGCTTTCTTT
CASSLLVGQGRPEAFF
>NA|TRBJ2-7|NA|TRBV11-2
TGTGCCAGCAGCTTTAGTGGCAGCCCACTCGACGAGCAGTACTTC
CASSFSGSPLDEQYF
>few|TRBJ2-1|NA|TRBV19
TGTGCCAGTAGTATGGGACTCAACAATGAGCAGTTCTTC
CASSMGLNNEQFF
>few|TRBJ2-7|NA|TRBV19
TGTGCCAGTAGAGCTGGCCGGAACTCCTACGAGCAGTACTTC
CASRAGRNSYEQYF
>many|TRBJ2-3|NA|TRBV24-1
TGTGCCACCAGGGCGGTGGACGAAGATACGCAGTATTTT
CATRAVDEDTQYF
>NA|TRBJ1-5|NA|TRBV2
TGTGCCAGCAGTGTTTTTGGGGGGAACAATCAGCCCCAGCATTTT
CASSVFGGNNQPQHF
>once|TRBJ2-7|NA|TRBV7-9
TGTGCCAGCAGCCAGGGACTCCCCTACGAGCAGTACTTC
CASSQGLPYEQYF
>NA|TRBJ2-1|NA|TRBV3-1
TGTGCCAGCAGCCAAGGTAACAGGGCCTACAATGAGCAGTTCTTC
CASSQGNRAYNEQFF